This TCR beta chain comes out of a study of blood T cell repertoires in COVID-19. Study-level background: The cDNA or gDNA used as material had been derived from T cells, B-cell-depleted T cells, or PBMCs.

Deletions cut 3 bases from V and 3 bases from J, with 11 bases between. CDR1 is LNHDA and CDR2 is SQIVND in the germline V gene (reference sequence). The CDR3 runs to 14 residues. Authors' processing steps: Quantification of nucleated cells was approximated via reference gene primer amplification. The assay was immunoSEQ multiplex PCR, and TCRdb's table has in-frame clones only and misses some. V, J and clone size were drawn from that table, and D and trimming were deduced from the DNA. The data hold 250,000 to 300,000 clones, with 65% to 90% observed a single time. The source is a woman aged 55 to 70 with active or convalescent COVID-19. The V call is TRBV19, the J call TRBJ1-2, with unresolved D. Source material: peripheral blood. The CDR3 protein is CASSMKQPDYGYTF. As DNA, the CDR3 is TGTGCCAGTAGTATGAAACAGCCAGACTATGGCTACACCTTC.